Below are 15 T cell receptor beta chains sequenced from a single sample in a study of control samples from healthy donors and cancer patients. Clones were read by immunoSEQ multiplex PCR, and TCRdb kept only the in-frame ones, dropping some. The sample carries around 57,000 clones, approximately 89% recorded once. Sequencing used PBMCs. The receptors originated from a man aged 25-45 years with colorectal cancer.

The chain's CDR3 is CAISAGDGTEAFF. In nucleotides, the CDR3 is TGTGCCATCAGTGCAGGGGACGGCACTGAAGCTTTCTTT. The V call is TRBV10-3, the J call TRBJ1-1; possible D gene TRBD1, 6 bases. Looked up from germline, CDR1 is ENHRY and CDR2 is SYGVKD. The V and J ends lost 4 bases and 4 bases respectively, with 10 bases between them. The CDR3 is 13 residues long.

The chain uses TRBV11-2 and TRBJ1-2; D not resolved. The V gene lost 5 bases and the J gene lost 3 bases, with 22 bases spanning the gap. From germline, CDR1 is SGHAT and CDR2 FQNNGV. The length of the CDR3 is 17 residues. CDR3 DNA: TGTGCCAGCAGCCCCGCCGGAAGAGCGTCCGGGGACTATGGCTACACCTTC. Encoded protein: CASSPAGRASGDYGYTF.

The chain recombines TRBV6-2 or TRBV6-3 with TRBJ1-5; D perhaps matches TRBD1 (6 bases). V shed 2 bases and J shed 0 bases, with 20 bases lying between them. The CDR3 covers 19 residues. Germline V CDR1 and CDR2: MNHEY, SVGEGT. The CDR3 DNA follows: TGTGCCAGCAGTTACACATACAGGGCCGGCGCTTATAGCAATCAGCCCCAGCATTTT. Translation gives CASSYTYRAGAYSNQPQHF.

The chain links TRBV9 to TRBJ2-2; TRBD2 matches at 8 bases. This CDR3 comprises 20 residues. Unmatched junction bases numbered 13, after V lost 0 bases and J lost 0 bases. CDR1 is SGDLS, CDR2 YYNGEE, per germline. The CDR3 nucleotides are TGTGCCAGCAGCGTAGCGGGGGGGGTGACCCGAATAGCGAACACCGGGGAGCTGTTTTTT. It specifies CASSVAGGVTRIANTGELFF.

This chain links TRBV9 with TRBJ2-2; TRBD1 aligns across 7 bases. CDR1 SGDLS and CDR2 YYNGEE come from the germline V gene. This CDR3 contains 16 residues. V lost 0 bases and J lost 3; bases outside the gene matches: 5. The CDR3 loop reads CASSVASTGDTGELFF. The CDR3 bases are TGTGCCAGCAGCGTAGCTTCTACAGGGGACACCGGGGAGCTGTTTTTT.

The chain employs TRBV6-5 and TRBJ1-1, with 7 bases matching TRBD1. The V gene end was trimmed by 2 bases and the J gene end by 5 bases; junction bases not matched to a gene: 8. CDR1 and CDR2 from the germline V gene are MNHEY and SVGAGI. CDR3 length: 15 residues. CDR3 DNA sequence: TGTGCCAGCAGTTACCAAGTGACAGGGACGACTGAAGCTTTCTTT. Its protein is CASSYQVTGTTEAFF.

The chain joins TRBV19 to TRBJ1-4; no firm D call. V lost 5 bases and J lost 0, with 10 bases in between. The CDR3 sequence is 15 residues long. Germline V CDR1 and CDR2: LNHDA, SQIVND (reference sequence). The CDR3 loop is CASSPQRATNEKLFF. CDR3 sequence (DNA): TGTGCCAGTAGTCCACAAAGGGCAACTAATGAAAAACTGTTTTTT.

The chain joins TRBV7-2 to TRBJ1-2; 9 bases fit TRBD1. V dropped 3 bases and J dropped 0; count of bases not matched to a gene: 2. Germline CDR1 is SGHTA and CDR2 is FQGNSA. The CDR3 is 15 amino acids. The CDR3 sequence is CASSLTGGTNYGYTF. CDR3 in DNA: TGTGCCAGCAGCTTGACAGGGGGAACTAACTATGGCTACACCTTC. Filled out from reference TRBV7-2 and TRBJ1-2, the complete variable domain reads GAGVSQSPSNKVTEKGKDVELRCDPISGHTALYWYRQSLGQGLEFLIYFQGNSAPDKSGLPSDRFSAERTGGSVSTLTIQRTQQEDSAVYLCASSLTGGTNYGYTFGSGTRLTVV.

The chain recombines TRBV27 with TRBJ1-1; perhaps TRBD1 as D (5 bases). The V and J ends lost 4 bases and 0 bases respectively, with 9 bases between them. Per the germline V gene, CDR1 is MNHEY and CDR2 is SMNVEV (reference sequence). CDR3 size: 14 residues. The CDR3 bases are TGTGCCAGCAGTTCCGGGGGGATGAACACTGAAGCTTTCTTT. Translating it yields CASSSGGMNTEAFF.

The genes are TRBV19 and TRBJ2-2; D not resolved. CDR1 and CDR2 from the germline V gene are LNHDA and SQIVND (reference sequence). This CDR3 contains 17 residues. V lost 4 bases and J lost 6, with 21 bases in between. The CDR3 reads CASSTRKGGLVAGELFF. The CDR3 nucleotides are TGTGCCAGTAGTACAAGAAAGGGTGGCCTCGTTGCCGGGGAGCTGTTTTTT.

This clone appeared once. The chain joins TRBV3-1 (or the pseudogene TRBV3-2) to TRBJ2-7; 9 bases are a match to TRBD2. Germline lookup yields CDR1 LGHDT and CDR2 YNNKEL (reference sequence). With V trimmed by 4 bases and J by 0 bases, 16 bases remained unmatched. The CDR3 spans 19 residues. The CDR3 sequence: CASSPRGAGGLAPSYEQYF. Here the CDR3 DNA reads TGTGCCAGCAGCCCCAGGGGAGCGGGGGGCCTTGCCCCCTCCTACGAGCAGTACTTC.

V is TRBV3-1 (or the pseudogene TRBV3-2) and J is TRBJ2-7; D call uncertain. CDR3 size: 13 residues. Germline values: CDR1 LGHDT, CDR2 YNNKEL (reference sequence). V lost 2 bases, J lost 2 bases, and 7 bases lay in between. The CDR3 spells CASSQPPPYEQYF. CDR3 bases: TGTGCCAGCAGCCAACCCCCACCCTACGAGCAGTACTTC.

V is TRBV10-2 and J is TRBJ2-7, with 10 positions matching TRBD2. CDR1 is WSHSY, CDR2 SAAADI, per germline. The CDR3 length is 14 residues. J gave up 4 bases and V 3 bases, and 3 bases lay outside the gene matches. The CDR3 loop reads CASSDGSGGYEQYV. CDR3 DNA sequence: TGCGCCAGCAGTGACGGTAGCGGGGGGTACGAGCAGTACGTC.

The chain links TRBV9 to TRBJ1-1; D is unresolved. V dropped 0 bases and J dropped 0 bases, with 6 bases sitting between them. The germline CDR1 and CDR2 sequences are SGDLS and YYNGEE. The CDR3 spans 14 residues. Here the CDR3 DNA reads TGTGCCAGCAGCGTAGGTGGCGTGAACACTGAAGCTTTCTTT. Protein sequence: CASSVGGVNTEAFF. Using reference TRBV9 and TRBJ1-1 for the parts outside the CDR3, the full variable domain is DSGVTQTPKHLITATGQRVTLRCSPRSGDLSVYWYQQSLDQGLQFLIQYYNGEERAKGNILERFSAQQFPDLHSELNLSSLELGDSALYFCASSVGGVNTEAFFGQGTRLTVV.

The V gene is TRBV5-1, the J gene TRBJ2-3, with D perhaps TRBD1 or TRBD2 (5 bases each). In germline, CDR1 is SGHRS, CDR2 YFSETQ. CDR3 length: 16 amino acids. V was trimmed by 4 bases and J by 1 base, leaving 16 bases between them. The CDR3, as DNA: TGCGCCAGCAGCGACACCCGGGGCGGGCGCACAGATACGCAGTATTTT. Protein sequence: CASSDTRGGRTDTQYF. The variable domain in full, completed from reference TRBV5-1 and TRBJ2-3, reads KAGVTQTPRYLIKTRGQQVTLSCSPISGHRSVSWYQQTPGQGLQFLFEYFSETQRNKGNFPGRFSGRQFSNSRSEMNVSTLELGDSALYLCASSDTRGGRTDTQYFGPGTRLTVL.